This TCR beta chain was profiled in a study of cytomegalovirus exposure and HLA in healthy donors. This CDR3 spans 14 amino acids. Trimming took 3 bases from V and 2 from J; bases not matched to a gene: 3. The germline CDR1 and CDR2 sequences are SGHVS and FQNEAQ. Each donor was nominally healthy when sampled (though unrecorded immune exposures were likely). Primers for the PCR totalled 60 Vbeta and 13 Jbeta. The data were produced by immunoSEQ multiplex PCR, yet TCRdb's version contains in-frame clones alone and is incomplete. The table lists some 190,000 clones, 75% to 90% of them singletons. Broader study findings: Several of the most significant clusters appeared linked to common viral pathogens, based on a later analysis. Altogether, around 160 TCR beta chains were recorded as cytomegalovirus-associated. Across all donors, roughly uniform sequencing depth was an assumption of the presence/absence analyses.

On this clone itself: Its cognate antigen is unknown.

The chain joins TRBV7-8 to TRBJ2-5; 7 bases agree with TRBD1. Source material: PBMCs. The TCR was taken from a boy younger than 10 in good health and CMV-seronegative. CDR3 residues: CASSLDRRQETQYF. Written as DNA, the CDR3 is TGTGCCAGCAGCTTGGACAGGCGACAAGAGACCCAGTACTTC.